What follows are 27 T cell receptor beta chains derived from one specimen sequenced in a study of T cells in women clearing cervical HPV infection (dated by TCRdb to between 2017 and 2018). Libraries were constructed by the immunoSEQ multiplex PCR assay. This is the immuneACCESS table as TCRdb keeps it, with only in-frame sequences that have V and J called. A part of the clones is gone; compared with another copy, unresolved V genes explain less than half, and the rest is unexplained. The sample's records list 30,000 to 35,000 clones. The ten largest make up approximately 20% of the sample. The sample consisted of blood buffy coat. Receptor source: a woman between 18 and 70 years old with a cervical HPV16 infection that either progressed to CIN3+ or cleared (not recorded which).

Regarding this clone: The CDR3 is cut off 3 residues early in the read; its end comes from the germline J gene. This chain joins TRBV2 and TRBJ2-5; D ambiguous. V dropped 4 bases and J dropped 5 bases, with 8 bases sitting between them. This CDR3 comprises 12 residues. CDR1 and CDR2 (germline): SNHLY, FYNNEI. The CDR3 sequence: CASSAVGETQYF. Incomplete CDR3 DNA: TGTGCCAGCAGTGCCGTGGGCGAGACC.

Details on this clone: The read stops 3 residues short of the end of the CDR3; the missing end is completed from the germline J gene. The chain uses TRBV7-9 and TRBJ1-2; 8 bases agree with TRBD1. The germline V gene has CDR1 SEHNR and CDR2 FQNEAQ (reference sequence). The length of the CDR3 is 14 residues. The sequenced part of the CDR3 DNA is TGTGCCAGCAGCTTACTTTCAGGGGGCAACGAC. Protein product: CASSLLSGGND. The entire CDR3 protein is CASSLLSGGNDYTF.

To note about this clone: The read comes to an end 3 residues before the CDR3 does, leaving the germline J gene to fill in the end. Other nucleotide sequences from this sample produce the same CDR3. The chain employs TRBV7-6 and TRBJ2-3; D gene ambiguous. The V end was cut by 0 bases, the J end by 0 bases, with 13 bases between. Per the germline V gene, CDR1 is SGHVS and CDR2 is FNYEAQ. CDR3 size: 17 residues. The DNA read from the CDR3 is TGTGCCAGCAGCTTAGCCAGTACAGCAGCTAGCACAGATACG. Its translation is CASSLASTAASTDT. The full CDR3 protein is CASSLASTAASTDTQYF.

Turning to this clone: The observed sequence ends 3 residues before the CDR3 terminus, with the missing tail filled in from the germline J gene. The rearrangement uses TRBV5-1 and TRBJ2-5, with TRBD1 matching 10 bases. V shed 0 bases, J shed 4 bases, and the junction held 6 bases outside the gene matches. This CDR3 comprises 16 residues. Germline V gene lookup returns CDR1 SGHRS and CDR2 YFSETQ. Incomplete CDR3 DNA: TGCGCCAGCAGCTTGGGGGCGACAGGGGGCGCAGAGACC. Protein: CASSLGATGGAET. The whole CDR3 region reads CASSLGATGGAETQYF. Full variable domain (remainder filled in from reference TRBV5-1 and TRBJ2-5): KAGVTQTPRYLIKTRGQQVTLSCSPISGHRSVSWYQQTPGQGLQFLFEYFSETQRNKGNFPGRFSGRQFSNSRSEMNVSTLELGDSALYLCASSLGATGGAETQYFGPGTRLLVL.

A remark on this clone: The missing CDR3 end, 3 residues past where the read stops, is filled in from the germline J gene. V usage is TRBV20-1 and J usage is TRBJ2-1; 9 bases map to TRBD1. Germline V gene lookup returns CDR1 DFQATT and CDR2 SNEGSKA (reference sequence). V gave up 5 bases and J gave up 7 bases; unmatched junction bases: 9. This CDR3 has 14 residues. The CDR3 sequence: CSACTGGSCNEQFF. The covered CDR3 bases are TGCAGTGCTTGTACAGGGGGCTCTTGTAATGAG.

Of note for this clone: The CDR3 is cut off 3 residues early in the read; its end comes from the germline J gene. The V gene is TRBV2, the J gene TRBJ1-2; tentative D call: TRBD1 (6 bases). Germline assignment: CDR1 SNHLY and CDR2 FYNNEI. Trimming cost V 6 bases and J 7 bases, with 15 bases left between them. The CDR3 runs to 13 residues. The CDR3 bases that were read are TGTGCCAGCAGAGCAAGGGGGAGGTTTGGC. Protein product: CASRARGRFG. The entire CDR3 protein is CASRARGRFGYTF.

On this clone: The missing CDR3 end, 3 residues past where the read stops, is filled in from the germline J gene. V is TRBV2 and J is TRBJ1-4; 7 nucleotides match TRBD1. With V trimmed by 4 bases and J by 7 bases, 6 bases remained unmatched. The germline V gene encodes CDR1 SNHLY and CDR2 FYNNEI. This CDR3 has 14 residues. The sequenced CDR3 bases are TGTGCCAGCAGTGTACAGGGGAGGAGTGAAAAA. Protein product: CASSVQGRSEK. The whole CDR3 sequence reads CASSVQGRSEKLFF. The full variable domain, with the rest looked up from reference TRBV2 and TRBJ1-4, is EPEVTQTPSHQVTQMGQEVILRCVPISNHLYFYWYRQILGQKVEFLVSFYNNEISEKSEIFDDQFSVERPDGSNFTLKIRSTKLEDSAMYFCASSVQGRSEKLFFGSGTQLSVL.

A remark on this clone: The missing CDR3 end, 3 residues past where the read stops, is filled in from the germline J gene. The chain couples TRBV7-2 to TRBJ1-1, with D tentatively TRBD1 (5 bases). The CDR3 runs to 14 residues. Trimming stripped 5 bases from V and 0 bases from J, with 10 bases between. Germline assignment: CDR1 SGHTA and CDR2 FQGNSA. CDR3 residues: CASSPQVMNTEAFF. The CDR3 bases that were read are TGTGCCAGCAGCCCACAGGTAATGAACACTGAA.

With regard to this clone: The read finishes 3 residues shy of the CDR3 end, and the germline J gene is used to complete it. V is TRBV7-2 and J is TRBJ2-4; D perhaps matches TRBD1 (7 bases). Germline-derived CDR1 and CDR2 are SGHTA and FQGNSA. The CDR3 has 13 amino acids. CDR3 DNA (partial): TGTGCCAGCAGCTTGGGGGGACAGCCCGTT. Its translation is CASSLGGQPV. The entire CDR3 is CASSLGGQPVQYF. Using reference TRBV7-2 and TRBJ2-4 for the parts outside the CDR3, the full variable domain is GAGVSQSPSNKVTEKGKDVELRCDPISGHTALYWYRQSLGQGLEFLIYFQGNSAPDKSGLPSDRFSAERTGGSVSTLTIQRTQQEDSAVYLCASSLGGQPVQYFGAGTRLSVL.

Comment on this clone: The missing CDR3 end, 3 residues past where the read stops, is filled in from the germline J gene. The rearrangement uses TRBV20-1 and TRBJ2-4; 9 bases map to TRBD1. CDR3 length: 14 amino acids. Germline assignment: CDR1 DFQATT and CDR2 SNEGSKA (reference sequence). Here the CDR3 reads CSARDPGTGLLQYF. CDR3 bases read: TGCAGTGCTAGAGATCCGGGGACAGGGCTCCTT.

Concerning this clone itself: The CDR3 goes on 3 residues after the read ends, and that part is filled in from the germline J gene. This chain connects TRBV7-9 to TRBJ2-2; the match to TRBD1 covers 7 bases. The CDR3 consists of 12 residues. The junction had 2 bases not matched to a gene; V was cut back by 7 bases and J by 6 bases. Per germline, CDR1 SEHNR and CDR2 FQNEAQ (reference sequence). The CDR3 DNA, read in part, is TGTGCCAGCATGCAGGGGGCCGGGGAG. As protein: CASMQGAGE. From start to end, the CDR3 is CASMQGAGELFF.

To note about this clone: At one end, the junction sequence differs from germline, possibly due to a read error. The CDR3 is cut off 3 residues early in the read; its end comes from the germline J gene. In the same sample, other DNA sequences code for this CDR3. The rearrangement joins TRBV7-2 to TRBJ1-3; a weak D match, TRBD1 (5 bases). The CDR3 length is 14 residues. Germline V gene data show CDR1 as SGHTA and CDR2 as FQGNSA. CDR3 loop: CASSLRGSGNTIYF. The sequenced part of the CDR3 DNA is TGTGCTAGCAGCTTAAGGGGCTCAGGAAACACT.

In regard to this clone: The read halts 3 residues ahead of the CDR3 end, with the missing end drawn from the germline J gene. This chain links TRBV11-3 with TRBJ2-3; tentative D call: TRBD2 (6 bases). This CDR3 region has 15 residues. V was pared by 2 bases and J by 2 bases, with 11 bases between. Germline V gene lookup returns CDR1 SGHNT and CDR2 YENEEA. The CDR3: CASSLLGGNTDTQYF. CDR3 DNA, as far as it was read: TGTGCCAGCAGCTTACTGGGCGGGAACACAGATACG.

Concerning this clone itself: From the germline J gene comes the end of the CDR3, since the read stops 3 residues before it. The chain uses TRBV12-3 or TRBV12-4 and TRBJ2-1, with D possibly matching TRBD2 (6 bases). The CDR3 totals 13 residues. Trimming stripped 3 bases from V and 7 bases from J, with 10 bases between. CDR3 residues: CASSLTRVNEQFF. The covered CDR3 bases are TGTGCCAGCAGTTTGACTAGAGTAAATGAG.

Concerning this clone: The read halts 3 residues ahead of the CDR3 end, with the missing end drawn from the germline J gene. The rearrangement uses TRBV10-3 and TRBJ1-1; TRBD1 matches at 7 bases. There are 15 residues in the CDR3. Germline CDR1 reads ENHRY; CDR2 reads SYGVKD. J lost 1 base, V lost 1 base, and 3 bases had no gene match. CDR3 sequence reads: CAISEWGQWNTEAFF. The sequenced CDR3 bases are TGTGCCATCAGTGAGTGGGGACAGTGGAACACTGAA.

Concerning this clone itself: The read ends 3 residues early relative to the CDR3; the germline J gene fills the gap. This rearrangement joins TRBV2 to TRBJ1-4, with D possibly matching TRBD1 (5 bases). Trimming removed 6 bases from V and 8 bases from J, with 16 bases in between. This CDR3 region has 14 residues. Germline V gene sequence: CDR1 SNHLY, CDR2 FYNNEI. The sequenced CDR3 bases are TGTGCCAGCAGCCCCCGGACCCGGGGGGAAAAA. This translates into CASSPRTRGEK. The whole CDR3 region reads CASSPRTRGEKLFF. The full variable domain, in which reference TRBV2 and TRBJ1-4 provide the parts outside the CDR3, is EPEVTQTPSHQVTQMGQEVILRCVPISNHLYFYWYRQILGQKVEFLVSFYNNEISEKSEIFDDQFSVERPDGSNFTLKIRSTKLEDSAMYFCASSPRTRGEKLFFGSGTQLSVL.

The CDR3 loop reads CSVGLQRFGNEKLFF. The sequenced CDR3 bases are TGCAGCGTGGGCCTACAGCGGTTTGGTAATGAAAAG. The gene calls are TRBV29-1 and TRBJ2-2; D possibly corresponds to TRBD2 (5 bases). With the read ending 3 residues before the CDR3 end, the germline J gene is used to fill in that end. The germline V gene encodes CDR1 SQVTM and CDR2 ANQGSEA. The CDR3 runs 15 residues.

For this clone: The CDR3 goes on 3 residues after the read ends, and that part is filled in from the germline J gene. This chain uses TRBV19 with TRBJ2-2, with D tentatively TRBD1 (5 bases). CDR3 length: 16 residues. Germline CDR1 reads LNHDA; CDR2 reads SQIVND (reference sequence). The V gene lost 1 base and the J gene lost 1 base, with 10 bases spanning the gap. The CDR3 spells CASSIGRDRNTGELFF. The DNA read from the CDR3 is TGTGCCAGTAGTATAGGCCGAGACAGGAACACCGGGGAG.

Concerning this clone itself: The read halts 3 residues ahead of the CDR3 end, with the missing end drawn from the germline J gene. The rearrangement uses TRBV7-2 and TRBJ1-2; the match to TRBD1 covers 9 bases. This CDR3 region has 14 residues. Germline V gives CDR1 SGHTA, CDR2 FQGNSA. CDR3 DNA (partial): TGTGCCAGCAGCCTGGGACAGGGTCCCTACGAC. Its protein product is CASSLGQGPYD. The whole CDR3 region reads CASSLGQGPYDYTF.

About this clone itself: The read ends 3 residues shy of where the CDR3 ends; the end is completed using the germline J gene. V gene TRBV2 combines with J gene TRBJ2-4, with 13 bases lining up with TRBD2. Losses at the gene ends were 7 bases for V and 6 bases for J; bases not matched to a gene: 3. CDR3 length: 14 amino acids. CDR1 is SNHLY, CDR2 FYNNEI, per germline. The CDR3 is CASTLAGGANIQYF. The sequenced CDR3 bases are TGTGCCAGCACACTAGCGGGGGGGGCAAACATT.

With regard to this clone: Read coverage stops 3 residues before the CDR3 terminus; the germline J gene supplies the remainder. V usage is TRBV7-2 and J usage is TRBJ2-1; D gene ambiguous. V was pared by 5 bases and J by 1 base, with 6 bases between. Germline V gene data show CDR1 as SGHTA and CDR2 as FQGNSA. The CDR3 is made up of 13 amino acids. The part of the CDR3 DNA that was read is TGTGCCAGCAGCACCCAGTCCTACAATGAG. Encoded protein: CASSTQSYNE. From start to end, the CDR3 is CASSTQSYNEQFF.

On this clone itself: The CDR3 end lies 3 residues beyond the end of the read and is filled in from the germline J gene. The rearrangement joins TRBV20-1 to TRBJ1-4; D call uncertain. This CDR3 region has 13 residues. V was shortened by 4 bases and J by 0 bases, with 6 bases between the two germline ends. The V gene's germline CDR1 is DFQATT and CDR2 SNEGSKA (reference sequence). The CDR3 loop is CSAIPATNEKLFF. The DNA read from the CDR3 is TGCAGTGCTATCCCAGCAACTAATGAAAAA.

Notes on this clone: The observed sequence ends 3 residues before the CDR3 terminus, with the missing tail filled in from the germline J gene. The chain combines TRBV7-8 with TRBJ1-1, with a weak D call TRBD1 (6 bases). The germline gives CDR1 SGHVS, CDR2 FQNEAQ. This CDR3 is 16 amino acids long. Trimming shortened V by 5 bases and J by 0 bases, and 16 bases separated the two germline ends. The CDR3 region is CASSTPGTKMNTEAFF. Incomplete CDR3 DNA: TGTGCCAGCAGCACCCCCGGGACAAAAATGAACACTGAA. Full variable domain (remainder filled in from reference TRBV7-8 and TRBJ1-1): GAGVSQSPRYKVAKRGQDVALRCDPISGHVSLFWYQQALGQGPEFLTYFQNEAQLDKSGLPSDRFFAERPEGSVSTLKIQRTQQEDSAVYLCASSTPGTKMNTEAFFGQGTRLTVV.

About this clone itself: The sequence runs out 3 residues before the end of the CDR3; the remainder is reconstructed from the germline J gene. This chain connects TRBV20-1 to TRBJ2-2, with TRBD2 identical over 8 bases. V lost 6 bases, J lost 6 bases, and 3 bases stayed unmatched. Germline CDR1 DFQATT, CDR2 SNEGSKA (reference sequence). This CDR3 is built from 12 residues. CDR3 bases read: TGCAGTGCCGCGCGGGGGGCCGGGGAG. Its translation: CSAARGAGE. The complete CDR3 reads CSAARGAGELFF.

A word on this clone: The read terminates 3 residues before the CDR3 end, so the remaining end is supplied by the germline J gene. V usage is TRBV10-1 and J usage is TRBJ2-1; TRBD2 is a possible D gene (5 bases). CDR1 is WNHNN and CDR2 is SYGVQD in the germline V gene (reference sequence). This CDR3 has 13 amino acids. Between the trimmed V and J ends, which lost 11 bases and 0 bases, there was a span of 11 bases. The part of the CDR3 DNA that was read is TGCGCCTACGGGGAGACCTCCTACAATGAG. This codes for CAYGETSYNE. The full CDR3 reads CAYGETSYNEQFF.

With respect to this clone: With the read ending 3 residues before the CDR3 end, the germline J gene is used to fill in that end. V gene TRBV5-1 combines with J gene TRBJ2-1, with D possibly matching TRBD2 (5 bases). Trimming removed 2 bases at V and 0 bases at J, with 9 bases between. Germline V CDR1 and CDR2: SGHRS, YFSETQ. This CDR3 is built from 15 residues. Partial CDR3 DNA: TGCGCCAGCAGCTTTTGGACTGACTCCTACAATGAG. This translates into CASSFWTDSYNE. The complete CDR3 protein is CASSFWTDSYNEQFF. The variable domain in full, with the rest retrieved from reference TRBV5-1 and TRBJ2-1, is KAGVTQTPRYLIKTRGQQVTLSCSPISGHRSVSWYQQTPGQGLQFLFEYFSETQRNKGNFPGRFSGRQFSNSRSEMNVSTLELGDSALYLCASSFWTDSYNEQFFGPGTRLTVL.

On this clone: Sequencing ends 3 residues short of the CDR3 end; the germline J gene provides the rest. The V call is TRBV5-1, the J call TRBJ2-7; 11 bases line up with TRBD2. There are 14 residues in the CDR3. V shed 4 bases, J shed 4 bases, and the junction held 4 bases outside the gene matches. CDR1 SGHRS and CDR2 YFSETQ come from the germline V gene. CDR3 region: CASSPTSGKYEQYF. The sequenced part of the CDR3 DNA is TGCGCCAGCAGCCCGACTAGCGGGAAATACGAG.